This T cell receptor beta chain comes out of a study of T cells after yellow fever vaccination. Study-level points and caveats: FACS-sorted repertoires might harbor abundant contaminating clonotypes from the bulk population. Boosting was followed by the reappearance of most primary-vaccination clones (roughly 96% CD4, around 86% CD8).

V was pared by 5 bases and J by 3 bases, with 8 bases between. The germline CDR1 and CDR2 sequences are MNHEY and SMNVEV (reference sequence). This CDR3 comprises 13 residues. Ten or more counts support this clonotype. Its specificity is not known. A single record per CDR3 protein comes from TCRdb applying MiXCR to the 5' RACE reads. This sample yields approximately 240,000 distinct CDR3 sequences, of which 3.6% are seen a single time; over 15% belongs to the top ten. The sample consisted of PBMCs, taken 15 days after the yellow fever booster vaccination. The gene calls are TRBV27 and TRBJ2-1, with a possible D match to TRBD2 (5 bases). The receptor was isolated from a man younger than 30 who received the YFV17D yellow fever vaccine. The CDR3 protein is CASSTRDYNEQFF. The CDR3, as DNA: TGTGCCAGCAGTACCCGGGACTACAATGAGCAGTTCTTC.